The sequence of this TCR beta chain was determined in a study of shared clonotypes between healthy human individuals. Sequencing was performed with immunoSEQ multiplex PCR; in TCRdb, only in-frame clones are kept and a portion is missing. This sample yields 950,000 to 1,300,000 clones, of which 75% are seen a single time; roughly 1.5% belongs to the top ten. There are 14 residues in the CDR3. Germline V lookup: CDR1 SGHAT, CDR2 FQNNGV. The V end was cut by 5 bases, the J end by 0 bases, with 9 bases between. The TCR originated in a man aged 18 to 29 in good health. The specimen was memory CD4+ T cells sorted from blood. The subset: CD45RA-negative fraction. V usage is TRBV11-2 and J usage is TRBJ2-3; D ambiguous. The CDR3 nucleotides are TGTGCCAGCAGCCCCCGTCCTAGCACAGATACGCAGTATTTT. This encodes CASSPRPSTDTQYF.